The T cell receptor (beta chain) under discussion was sequenced for a study of cytotoxic CD8 clonotypes in ibrutinib-treated CLL. Study-wide background: Timing of response sample collection was a median roughly twelve months after treatment start, with a range of 6 to 36.

Germline assignment: CDR1 SGHRS and CDR2 YFSETQ. The CDR3 has 13 residues. The V gene lost 3 bases and the J gene lost 3 bases, with 10 bases spanning the gap. This clone has just one count. Its cognate antigen is unknown. Sequencing used immunoSEQ multiplex PCR; TCRdb keeps in-frame clones, though not all of them. This sample has about 300,000 clones, with 65% to 85% found just once. Study results and caveats: A rise in clonality was seen at ibrutinib response, and a fall back toward baseline was seen at progression. Starting clonality was above that of age-matched healthy donors and tracked circulating CD8+ T-cell counts.

From cryopreserved PBMCs came roughly 1.8 micrograms of genomic DNA used for TCR beta libraries. The sequence was collected from a human donor with chronic lymphocytic leukemia. The rearrangement links TRBV5-1 to TRBJ2-7; D is possibly TRBD2 (6 bases). The sequenced sample was PBMCs, obtained at disease progression, from a patient treated with ibrutinib. CDR3 residues: CASSSVGGYEQYF. The CDR3 nucleotides are TGCGCCAGCAGCTCTGTCGGGGGCTACGAGCAGTACTTC.